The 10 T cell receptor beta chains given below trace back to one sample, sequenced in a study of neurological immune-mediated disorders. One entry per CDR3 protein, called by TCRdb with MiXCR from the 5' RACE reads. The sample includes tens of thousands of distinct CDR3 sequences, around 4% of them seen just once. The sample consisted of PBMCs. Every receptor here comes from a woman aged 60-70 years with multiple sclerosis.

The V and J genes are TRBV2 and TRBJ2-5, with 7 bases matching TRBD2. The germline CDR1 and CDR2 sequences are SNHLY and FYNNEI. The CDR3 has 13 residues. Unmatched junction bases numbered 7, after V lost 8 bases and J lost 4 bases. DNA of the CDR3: TGTGCCAGCGGGGGAATAGCGGGAGAGACCCAGTACTTC. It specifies CASGGIAGETQYF.

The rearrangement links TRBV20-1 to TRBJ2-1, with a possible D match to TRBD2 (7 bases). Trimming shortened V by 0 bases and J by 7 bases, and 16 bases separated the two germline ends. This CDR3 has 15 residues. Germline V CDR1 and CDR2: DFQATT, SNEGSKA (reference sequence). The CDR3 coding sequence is TGCAGTGCTAGAGACCCCACGGGGGGCGGGAATGAGCAGTTCTTC. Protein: CSARDPTGGGNEQFF.

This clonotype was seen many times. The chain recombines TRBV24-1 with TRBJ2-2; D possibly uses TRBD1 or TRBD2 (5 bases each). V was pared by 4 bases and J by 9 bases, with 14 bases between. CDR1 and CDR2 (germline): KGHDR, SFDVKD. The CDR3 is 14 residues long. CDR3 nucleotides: TGTGCCACCAGTGACGGGACGGTGACCTGGGAGCTGTTTTTT. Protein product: CATSDGTVTWELFF.

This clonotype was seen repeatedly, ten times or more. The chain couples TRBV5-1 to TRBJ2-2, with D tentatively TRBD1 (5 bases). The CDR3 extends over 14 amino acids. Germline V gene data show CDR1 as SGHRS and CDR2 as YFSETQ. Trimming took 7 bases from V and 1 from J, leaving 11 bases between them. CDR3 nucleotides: TGCGCCAGCTCTAATACAGGGAACACCGGGGAGCTGTTTTTT. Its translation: CASSNTGNTGELFF.

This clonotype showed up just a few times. In DNA, the CDR3 is TGTGCCAGCTCAACCACCGGTCGGGATGGCTACACCTTC. Its translation is CASSTTGRDGYTF. The rearrangement uses TRBV18 and TRBJ1-2; D gene unclear. The CDR3 sequence is 13 residues long. Germline V gene sequence: CDR1 KGHSH, CDR2 LQKENI. The V and J ends lost 5 bases and 6 bases respectively, with 13 bases between them.

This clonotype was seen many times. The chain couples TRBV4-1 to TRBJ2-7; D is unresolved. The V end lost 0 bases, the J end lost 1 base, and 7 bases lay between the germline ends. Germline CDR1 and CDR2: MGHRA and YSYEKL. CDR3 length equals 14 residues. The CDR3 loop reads CASSQDLRSYEQYF. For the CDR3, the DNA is TGCGCCAGCAGCCAAGATCTTAGATCCTACGAGCAGTACTTC.

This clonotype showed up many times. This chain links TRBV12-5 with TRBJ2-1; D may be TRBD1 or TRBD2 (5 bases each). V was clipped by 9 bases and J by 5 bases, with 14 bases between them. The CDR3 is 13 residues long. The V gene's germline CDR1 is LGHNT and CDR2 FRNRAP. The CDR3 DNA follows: TGTGCTAGCTGGGACGAACCTAACAATGAGCAGTTCTTC. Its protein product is CASWDEPNNEQFF.

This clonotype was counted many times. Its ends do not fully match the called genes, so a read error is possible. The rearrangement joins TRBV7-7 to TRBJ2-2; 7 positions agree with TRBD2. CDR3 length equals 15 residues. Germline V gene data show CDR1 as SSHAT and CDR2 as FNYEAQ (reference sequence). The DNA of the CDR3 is TGTGCTAGCAGCCTCTCGACTAGCCCCACCGGGGAGCTGTTTTTT. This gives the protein CASSLSTSPTGELFF.

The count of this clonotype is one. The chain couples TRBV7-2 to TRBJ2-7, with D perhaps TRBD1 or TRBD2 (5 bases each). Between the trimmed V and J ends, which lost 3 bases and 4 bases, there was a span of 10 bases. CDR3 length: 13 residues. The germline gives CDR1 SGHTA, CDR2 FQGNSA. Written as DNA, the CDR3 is TGTGCCAGCAGCTTCGGGACGGATTACGAGCAGTACTTC. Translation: CASSFGTDYEQYF.

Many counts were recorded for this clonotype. The CDR3 DNA reads as TGTGCCAGCAGCGGCTTACAGGGCTTAGGGGAGCAGTTCTTC. This gives the protein CASSGLQGLGEQFF. J is TRBJ2-1 and V is TRBV9; TRBD1 is a possible D gene (6 bases). The germline V and J ends were trimmed by 3 bases and 10 bases, with 17 bases remaining between them. CDR1 is SGDLS and CDR2 is YYNGEE in the germline V gene. CDR3 length: 14 residues. Supplemented by reference TRBV9 and TRBJ2-1, the full variable domain reads DSGVTQTPKHLITATGQRVTLRCSPRSGDLSVYWYQQSLDQGLQFLIQYYNGEERAKGNILERFSAQQFPDLHSELNLSSLELGDSALYFCASSGLQGLGEQFFGPGTRLTVL.